Below are 17 T cell receptor beta chains sequenced from a single sample in a study of blood T cell dynamics during melanoma immunotherapy. The time point was: pre-treatment baseline. Profiling relied on immunoSEQ multiplex PCR, and the TCRdb table lists in-frame clones only, not all of them. Of 20,000 to 25,000 clones in the sample, approximately 89% were seen once. Sequences were derived from blood, sampled from a patient treated with checkpoint blockade. The source of these receptors is a human donor with melanoma.

This clone was seen a single time. The chain recombines TRBV5-8 with TRBJ2-1; tentative D call: TRBD2 (5 bases). CDR1 and CDR2 (germline): SGHTS, YDEGEE. Trimming shortened V by 2 bases and J by 3 bases, and 15 bases separated the two germline ends. The CDR3 sequence is 16 residues long. The CDR3 reads CASSFGWISDYNEQFF. In nucleotides, the CDR3 is TGTGCCAGCAGCTTCGGGTGGATTAGCGACTACAATGAGCAGTTCTTC.

J is TRBJ1-6 and V is TRBV2; 9 nucleotides align to TRBD1. The germline V gene has CDR1 SNHLY and CDR2 FYNNEI. The CDR3 runs to 16 residues. With 11 bases clipped from V and 1 base from J, the junction kept 9 bases outside the gene matches. The CDR3 loop is CASQRTGVSYNSPLHF. CDR3 coding DNA: TGTGCCTCTCAACGGACAGGGGTGTCCTATAATTCACCCCTCCACTTT.

CDR3 protein: CASSLTAGQETQYF. CDR3 bases: TGTGCCAGCAGCTTAACGGCGGGCCAAGAGACCCAGTACTTC. The chain couples TRBV7-9 to TRBJ2-5, with TRBD2 as a possible D gene (5 bases). The germline V and J ends were trimmed by 2 bases and 1 base, with 8 bases remaining between them. The CDR3 contains 14 residues. In germline, CDR1 is SEHNR, CDR2 FQNEAQ (reference sequence).

The V gene is TRBV7-9, the J gene TRBJ1-5; D is unclear. The CDR3 consists of 15 residues. V was shortened by 5 bases and J by 2 bases, with 13 bases between the two germline ends. Germline CDR1 reads SEHNR; CDR2 reads FQNEAQ (reference sequence). In nucleotides, the CDR3 is TGTGCCAGCAGCCAAGCAGCCGGGGGCAATCAGCCCCAGCATTTT. Amino acid sequence: CASSQAAGGNQPQHF.

The rearrangement uses TRBV2 and TRBJ1-2; D uncertain. Trimming removed 6 bases from V and 7 bases from J, with 12 bases in between. This CDR3 is built from 12 residues. The germline gives CDR1 SNHLY, CDR2 FYNNEI. CDR3 residues: CASSESHSGYTF. CDR3 DNA: TGTGCCAGCAGCGAATCCCACAGTGGCTACACCTTC. Drawing the rest from reference TRBV2 and TRBJ1-2, the complete variable domain is EPEVTQTPSHQVTQMGQEVILRCVPISNHLYFYWYRQILGQKVEFLVSFYNNEISEKSEIFDDQFSVERPDGSNFTLKIRSTKLEDSAMYFCASSESHSGYTFGSGTRLTVV.

This chain joins TRBV4-1 and TRBJ2-3, with 9 bases lining up with TRBD1. CDR1 is MGHRA and CDR2 is YSYEKL in the germline V gene. There are 16 residues in the CDR3. Trimming cost V 1 base and J 1 base; bases outside gene matches: 3. The CDR3 nucleotides read TGCGCCAGCAGCCAAGCACAGGGGGCTGGCACAGATACGCAGTATTTT. This encodes CASSQAQGAGTDTQYF.

This chain joins TRBV5-6 and TRBJ2-5; D gene unclear. Between the trimmed V and J ends, which lost 4 bases and 3 bases, there was a span of 10 bases. The CDR3 spans 13 residues. Germline CDR1 is SGHDT and CDR2 is YYEEEE. DNA of the CDR3: TGTGCCAGCAGCGCGTGGATGGAAGAGACCCAGTACTTC. It specifies CASSAWMEETQYF.

This chain joins TRBV7-2 and TRBJ2-3, with D perhaps matching TRBD1 (5 bases). CDR1 and CDR2 (germline): SGHTA, FQGNSA. Trimming shortened V by 5 bases and J by 7 bases, and 16 bases separated the two germline ends. The CDR3 has 14 amino acids. CDR3 DNA: TGTGCCAGCAGCCCGTTATCAGGGCCAAATACGCAGTATTTT. It is translated as CASSPLSGPNTQYF.

This clone was seen only a few times. V usage is TRBV27 and J usage is TRBJ2-7, with D uncertain. CDR3 length: 11 amino acids. V shed 6 bases and J shed 3 bases, with 6 bases lying between them. Germline values: CDR1 MNHEY, CDR2 SMNVEV (reference sequence). The CDR3 bases are TGTGCCAGCAGAACCGACTACGAGCAGTACTTC. Residues: CASRTDYEQYF.

V is TRBV30 and J is TRBJ1-6, with TRBD1 matching over 7 bases. This CDR3 comprises 14 residues. Germline-derived CDR1 and CDR2 are GTSNPN and SVGIG (reference sequence). V shed 3 bases and J 7 bases; nucleotides not matched to a gene: 6. The CDR3 sequence: CAWRGQLENSPLHF. In DNA, the CDR3 is TGTGCCTGGAGGGGACAGTTAGAAAATTCACCCCTCCACTTT.

The rearrangement uses TRBV28 and TRBJ2-1, with 12 positions matching TRBD2. Germline lookup yields CDR1 MDHEN and CDR2 SYDVKM. This CDR3 is 15 amino acids long. With 6 bases clipped from V and 14 bases from J, the junction kept 14 bases outside the gene matches. CDR3 region: CASSQRLAGVKGEFF. In DNA form, the CDR3 reads TGTGCCAGCAGCCAGAGACTAGCGGGAGTCAAGGGGGAGTTCTTC. Full variable domain (missing parts from reference TRBV28 and TRBJ2-1): DVKVTQSSRYLVKRTGEKVFLECVQDMDHENMFWYRQDPGLGLRLIYFSYDVKMKEKGDIPEGYSVSREKKERFSLILESASTNQTSMYLCASSQRLAGVKGEFFGPGTRLTVL.

V gene TRBV5-6 combines with J gene TRBJ1-2, with unresolved D. V was pared by 0 bases and J by 3 bases, with 9 bases between. This CDR3 is built from 14 residues. In germline, CDR1 is SGHDT, CDR2 YYEEEE. CDR3: CASSLDRTYYGYTF. Written as DNA, the CDR3 is TGTGCCAGCAGCTTGGACAGAACGTACTATGGCTACACCTTC.

The chain links TRBV7-8 to TRBJ2-3, with 10 bases identical to TRBD2. The CDR3 is 20 amino acids. V dropped 3 bases and J dropped 0; count of bases not matched to a gene: 15. The germline CDR1 and CDR2 sequences are SGHVS and FQNEAQ. The CDR3 loop is CASSLRAGGQPPFSTDTQYF. DNA of the CDR3: TGTGCCAGCAGCTTGCGAGCGGGGGGGCAGCCACCCTTTAGCACAGATACGCAGTATTTT.

This chain links TRBV29-1 with TRBJ2-5; possible D gene TRBD1, 6 bases. V lost 6 bases and J 0 bases, leaving 11 bases between the germline ends. The CDR3 extends over 13 amino acids. CDR1 SQVTM and CDR2 ANQGSEA come from the germline V gene. The CDR3 DNA reads as TGCAGCGTGGGTGGACAGAACCAAGAGACCCAGTACTTC. Translated: CSVGGQNQETQYF.

V usage is TRBV6-5 and J usage is TRBJ2-1, with 8 bases fitting TRBD1. The CDR3 consists of 14 residues. With V trimmed by 6 bases and J by 7 bases, 8 bases remained unmatched. Per the germline V gene, CDR1 is MNHEY and CDR2 is SVGAGI. As DNA, the CDR3 is TGTGCCAGCAGGGGAGGACAGGGAATGAATGAGCAGTTCTTC. Translated: CASRGGQGMNEQFF.

V usage is TRBV2 and J usage is TRBJ2-7; maybe TRBD2 (5 bases). There are 14 residues in the CDR3. Germline V gene sequence: CDR1 SNHLY, CDR2 FYNNEI. V was trimmed by 8 bases and J by 3 bases, leaving 17 bases between them. The CDR3 loop reads CASRSGVGSYEQYF. The CDR3 DNA is TGTGCCAGCCGGAGTGGGGTGGGGAGCTACGAGCAGTACTTC.

This sequence joins TRBV7-8 and TRBJ2-5; D is undetermined. From germline, CDR1 is SGHVS and CDR2 FQNEAQ. V dropped 0 bases and J dropped 5 bases, with 4 bases sitting between them. CDR3 length: 12 residues. The CDR3 DNA reads TGTGCCAGCAGCTTAGCCGGTGAGACCCAGTACTTC. Translating gives CASSLAGETQYF. Complete variable domain (other parts from reference TRBV7-8 and TRBJ2-5): GAGVSQSPRYKVAKRGQDVALRCDPISGHVSLFWYQQALGQGPEFLTYFQNEAQLDKSGLPSDRFFAERPEGSVSTLKIQRTQQEDSAVYLCASSLAGETQYFGPGTRLLVL.